This TCR beta chain appears in the sequencing data of a study of beta chain features in type 1 diabetes. This CDR3 spans 14 amino acids. V shed 7 bases, J shed 4 bases, and the junction held 7 bases outside the gene matches. CDR1 is GTSNPN and CDR2 is SVGIG in the germline V gene (reference sequence). This clone has just a few counts. Sequencing targeted expressed TCRB transcripts, as all isolated RNA had been reverse transcribed. Sequencing used immunoSEQ multiplex PCR; TCRdb keeps in-frame clones, though not all of them. Of around 310,000 clones listed, 11% are singletons. Each of the CD4+ naive, central memory, regulatory and stem cell-like memory populations was sorted via CD45RO/CCR7/CD25/CD127/CD95/CD27.

The source of this sequence is a woman under 40 in good health. V is TRBV30 and J is TRBJ2-2; TRBD2 matches at 9 bases. Sequencing used naive CD4+ T cells from blood. The CDR3 region is CASGAGGSTGELFF. The CDR3 DNA follows: TGTGCCTCTGGTGCGGGAGGGAGCACCGGGGAGCTGTTTTTT.